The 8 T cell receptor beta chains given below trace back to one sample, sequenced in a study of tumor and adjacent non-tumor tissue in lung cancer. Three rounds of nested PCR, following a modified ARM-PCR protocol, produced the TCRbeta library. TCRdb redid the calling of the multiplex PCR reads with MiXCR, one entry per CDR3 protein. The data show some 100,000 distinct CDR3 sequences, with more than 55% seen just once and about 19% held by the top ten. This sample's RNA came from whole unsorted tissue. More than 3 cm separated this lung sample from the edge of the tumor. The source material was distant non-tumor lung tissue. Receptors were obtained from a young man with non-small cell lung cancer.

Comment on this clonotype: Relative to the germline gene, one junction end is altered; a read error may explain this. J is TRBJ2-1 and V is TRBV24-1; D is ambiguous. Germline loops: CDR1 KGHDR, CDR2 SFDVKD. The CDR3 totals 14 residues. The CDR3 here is CAISDFSRDDQQFF. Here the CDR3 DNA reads TGCGCCATCAGTGATTTCTCGCGAGACGATCAGCAGTTCTTC.

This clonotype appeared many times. CDR3 sequence: CSVEGTGGGYTF. The DNA for the CDR3 is TGCAGCGTTGAGGGGACAGGGGGCGGCTACACCTTC. V is TRBV29-1 and J is TRBJ1-2; 12 bases are a match to TRBD1. CDR3 length equals 12 residues. In germline, CDR1 is SQVTM, CDR2 ANQGSEA. V lost 3 bases, J lost 8 bases, and 1 base stayed unmatched.

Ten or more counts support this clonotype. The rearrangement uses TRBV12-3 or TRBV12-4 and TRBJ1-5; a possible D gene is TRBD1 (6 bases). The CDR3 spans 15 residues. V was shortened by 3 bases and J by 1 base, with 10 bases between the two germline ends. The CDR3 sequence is CASSFAGASNQPQHF. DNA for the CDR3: TGTGCCAGCAGTTTCGCGGGGGCCAGCAATCAGCCCCAGCATTTT.

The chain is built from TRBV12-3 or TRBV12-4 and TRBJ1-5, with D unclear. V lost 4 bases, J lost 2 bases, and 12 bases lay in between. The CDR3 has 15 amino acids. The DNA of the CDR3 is TGTGCCAGCAGTTCCGGTCTTGAGGGCAATCAGCCCCAGCATTTT. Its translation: CASSSGLEGNQPQHF.

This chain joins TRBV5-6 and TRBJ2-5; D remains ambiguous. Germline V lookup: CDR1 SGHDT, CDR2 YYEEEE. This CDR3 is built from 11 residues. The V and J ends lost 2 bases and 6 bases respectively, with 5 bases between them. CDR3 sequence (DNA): TGTGCCAGCAGCTTAGGGAAGACCCAGTACTTC. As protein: CASSLGKTQYF. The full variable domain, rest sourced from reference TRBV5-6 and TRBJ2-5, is DAGVTQSPTHLIKTRGQQVTLRCSPKSGHDTVSWYQQALGQGPQFIFQYYEEEERQRGNFPDRFSGHQFPNYSSELNVNALLLGDSALYLCASSLGKTQYFGPGTRLLVL.

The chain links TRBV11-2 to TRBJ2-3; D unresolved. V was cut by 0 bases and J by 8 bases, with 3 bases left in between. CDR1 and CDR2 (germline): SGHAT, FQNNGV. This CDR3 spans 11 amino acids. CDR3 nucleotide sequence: TGTGCCAGCAGCTTAGAGGCTACGCAGTATTTT. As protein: CASSLEATQYF.

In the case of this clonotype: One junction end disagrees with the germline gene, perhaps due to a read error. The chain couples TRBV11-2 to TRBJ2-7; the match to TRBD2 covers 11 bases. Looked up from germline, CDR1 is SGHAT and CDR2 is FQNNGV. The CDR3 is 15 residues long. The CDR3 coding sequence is TGTGCCAGCAGCTTGTCTAGCGGGAGGTTACTCGAGCTGTACTTC. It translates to CASSLSSGRLLELYF.

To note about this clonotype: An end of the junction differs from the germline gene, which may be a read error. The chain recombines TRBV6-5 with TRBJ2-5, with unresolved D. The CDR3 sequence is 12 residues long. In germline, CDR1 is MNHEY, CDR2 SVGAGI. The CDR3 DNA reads TGTACCAGCAGTTTCAAGGGTGAGACCCAGTACTTC. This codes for CTSSFKGETQYF.